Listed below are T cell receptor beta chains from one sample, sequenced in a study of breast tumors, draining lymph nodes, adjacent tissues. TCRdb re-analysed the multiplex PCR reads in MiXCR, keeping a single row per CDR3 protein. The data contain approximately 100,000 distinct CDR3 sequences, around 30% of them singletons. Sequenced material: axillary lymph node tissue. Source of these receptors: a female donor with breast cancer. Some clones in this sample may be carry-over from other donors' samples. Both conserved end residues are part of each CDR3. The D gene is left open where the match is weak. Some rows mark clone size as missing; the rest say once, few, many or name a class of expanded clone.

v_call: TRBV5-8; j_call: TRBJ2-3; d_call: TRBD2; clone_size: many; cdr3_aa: CASSWGGTRGGSTDTQYF; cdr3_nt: TGTGCCAGCAGCTGGGGAGGGACGCGGGGGGGCAGCACAGATACGCAGTATTTT
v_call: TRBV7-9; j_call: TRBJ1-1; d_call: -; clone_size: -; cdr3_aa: CASSAIRGRSSGPEAFF; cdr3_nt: TGTGCCAGCAGCGCCATACGGGGGAGGAGTAGCGGCCCTGAAGCTTTCTTT
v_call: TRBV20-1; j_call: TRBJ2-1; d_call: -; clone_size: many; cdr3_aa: CTASIPAGSYNEQFF; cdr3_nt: TGCACCGCGTCTATTCCGGCGGGCTCCTACAATGAGCAGTTCTTC
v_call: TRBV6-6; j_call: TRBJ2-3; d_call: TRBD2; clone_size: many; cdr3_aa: CASSLSGQRTSGRADTQYF; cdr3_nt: TGTGCCAGCAGTTTATCGGGGCAAAGGACTAGCGGGAGGGCAGATACGCAGTATTTT
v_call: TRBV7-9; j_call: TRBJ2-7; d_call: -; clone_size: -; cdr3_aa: CASSVVRDYEQYF; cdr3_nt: TGTGCCAGCAGTGTAGTCAGGGACTACGAGCAGTACTTC
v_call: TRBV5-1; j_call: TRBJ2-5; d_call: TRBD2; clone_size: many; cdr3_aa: CASSLSGGIQETQYF; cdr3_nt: TGCGCCAGCAGCTTGAGCGGGGGGATCCAAGAGACCCAGTACTTC
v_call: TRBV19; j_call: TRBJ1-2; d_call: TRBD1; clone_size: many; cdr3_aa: CASSTSGTGVGYGYTF; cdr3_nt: TGTGCCAGTAGTACTTCCGGGACAGGGGTAGGCTATGGCTACACCTTC
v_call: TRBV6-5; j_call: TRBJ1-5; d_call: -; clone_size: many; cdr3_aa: CASRYGPAGQPQHF; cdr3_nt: TGTGCCAGCAGGTATGGACCCGCGGGGCAGCCCCAGCATTTT
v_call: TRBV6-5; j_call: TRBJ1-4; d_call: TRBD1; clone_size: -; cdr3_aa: CASKIQGQGAGKLFF; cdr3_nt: TGTGCCAGCAAAATCCAGGGACAGGGGGCGGGAAAACTGTTTTTC
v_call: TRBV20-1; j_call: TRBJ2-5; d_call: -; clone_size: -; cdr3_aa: CSARVPGVETQYF; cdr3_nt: TGCAGTGCTAGAGTACCTGGGGTAGAGACCCAGTACTTC
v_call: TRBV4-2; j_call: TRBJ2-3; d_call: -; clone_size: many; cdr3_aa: CASSQESQITDTQYF; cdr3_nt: TGTGCCAGCAGCCAAGAGAGCCAGATCACAGATACGCAGTATTTT
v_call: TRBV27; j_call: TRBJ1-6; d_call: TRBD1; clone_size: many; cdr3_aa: CASSSRTGSNSPLHF; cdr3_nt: TGTGCCAGCAGTTCGAGGACAGGATCTAATTCACCCCTCCACTTT
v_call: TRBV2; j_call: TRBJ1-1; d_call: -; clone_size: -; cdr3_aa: CASSPSGVNTEAFF; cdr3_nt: TGTGCCAGCAGCCCCTCAGGGGTGAACACTGAAGCTTTCTTT
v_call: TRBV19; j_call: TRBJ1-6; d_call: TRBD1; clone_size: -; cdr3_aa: CATRTTGVINSPLHF; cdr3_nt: TGTGCCACCAGGACCACAGGGGTCATCAATTCACCCCTCCACTTT
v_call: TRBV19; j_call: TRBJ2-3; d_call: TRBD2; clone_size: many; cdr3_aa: CASSIRGLAGSGDTQYF; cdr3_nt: TGTGCCAGTAGTATACGGGGACTAGCGGGATCCGGAGATACGCAGTATTTT
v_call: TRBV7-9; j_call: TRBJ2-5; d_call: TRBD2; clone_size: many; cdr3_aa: CASSLVSGFPGVETQYF; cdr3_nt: TGTGCCAGCAGCTTAGTTAGCGGGTTCCCCGGGGTAGAGACCCAGTACTTC
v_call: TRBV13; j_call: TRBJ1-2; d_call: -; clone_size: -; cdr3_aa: CASPGQRNGYTF; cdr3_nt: TGTGCTAGCCCCGGACAGAGGAATGGCTACACCTTC
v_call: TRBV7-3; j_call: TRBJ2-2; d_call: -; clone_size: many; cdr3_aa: CASSLRQGGTGELFF; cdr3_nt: TGTGCCAGCAGCTTGAGGCAGGGGGGCACCGGGGAGCTGTTTTTT
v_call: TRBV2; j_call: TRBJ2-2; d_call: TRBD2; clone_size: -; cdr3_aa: CARDPASGSIDTGELFF; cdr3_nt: TGTGCTAGAGATCCGGCTAGCGGGAGTATCGACACCGGGGAGCTGTTTTTT
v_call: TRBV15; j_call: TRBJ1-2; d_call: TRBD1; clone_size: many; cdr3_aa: CATSRTGGVYGYTF; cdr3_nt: TGTGCCACCAGTCGGACAGGTGGGGTATATGGCTACACCTTC
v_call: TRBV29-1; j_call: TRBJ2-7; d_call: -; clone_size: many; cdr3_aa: CSVGGQNYEQYF; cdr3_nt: TGCAGCGTCGGGGGACAGAACTACGAGCAGTACTTC
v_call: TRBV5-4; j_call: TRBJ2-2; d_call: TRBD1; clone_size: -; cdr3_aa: CASSSNRDRGTGELFF; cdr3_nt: TGTGCCAGCAGCTCCAACCGGGACAGGGGCACCGGGGAGCTGTTTTTT
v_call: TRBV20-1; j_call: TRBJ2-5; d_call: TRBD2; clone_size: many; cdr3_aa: CSARPGTSGGRETQYF; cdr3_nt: TGCAGTGCTAGACCCGGGACTAGCGGGGGCCGGGAGACCCAGTACTTC
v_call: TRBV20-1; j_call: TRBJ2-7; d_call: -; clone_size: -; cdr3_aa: CSARDGYSYEQYF; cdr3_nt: TGCAGTGCTAGAGACGGCTACTCCTACGAGCAGTACTTC
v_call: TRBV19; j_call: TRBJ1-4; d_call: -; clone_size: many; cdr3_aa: CASSAGTSNEKLFF; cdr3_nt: TGTGCCAGTAGTGCCGGGACATCTAATGAAAAACTGTTTTTT
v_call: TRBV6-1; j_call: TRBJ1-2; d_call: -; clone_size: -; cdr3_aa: CASSEGTEPRYTF; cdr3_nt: TGTGCCAGCAGTGAAGGGACAGAGCCGCGCTACACCTTC
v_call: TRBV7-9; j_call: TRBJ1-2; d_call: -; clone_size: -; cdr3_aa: CASSTGPGRSFSYPF; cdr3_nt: TGTGCCAGCAGCACCGGACCGGGACGGTCGTTCAGCTACCCCTTC
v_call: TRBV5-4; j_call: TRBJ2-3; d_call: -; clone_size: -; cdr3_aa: CASSLGDITTDTQYF; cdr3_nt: TGTGCCAGCAGCTTGGGGGACATCACAACAGATACGCAGTATTTT
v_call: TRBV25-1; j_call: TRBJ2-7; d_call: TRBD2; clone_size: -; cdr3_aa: CASSQAGGQYF; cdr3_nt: TGTGCCAGCAGTCAGGCGGGGGGGCAGTACTTC
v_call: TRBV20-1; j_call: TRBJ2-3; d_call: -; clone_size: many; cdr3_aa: CSVDKGTDTQYF; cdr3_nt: TGCAGTGTGGATAAGGGGACAGATACGCAGTATTTT
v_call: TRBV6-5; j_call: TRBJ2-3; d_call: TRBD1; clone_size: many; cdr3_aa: CASSRSTGGYTDTQYF; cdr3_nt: TGTGCCAGCAGTCGTTCTACAGGGGGCTACACAGATACGCAGTATTTT
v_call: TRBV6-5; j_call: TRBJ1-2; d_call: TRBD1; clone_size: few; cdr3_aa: CASSHSWTGGYGYTF; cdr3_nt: TGTGCCAGCAGTCACTCCTGGACAGGGGGCTATGGCTACACCTTC
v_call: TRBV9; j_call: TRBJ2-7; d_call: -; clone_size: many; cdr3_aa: CASSRSGAHGNYEQYF; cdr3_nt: TGTGCCAGCAGTCGTTCCGGGGCCCATGGGAACTACGAGCAGTACTTC
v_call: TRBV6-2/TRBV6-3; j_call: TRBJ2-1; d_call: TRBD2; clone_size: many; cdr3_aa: CASSYSRAGGRSSNEQFF; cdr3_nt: TGTGCCAGCAGTTACTCGAGGGCGGGAGGGCGAAGCTCCAATGAGCAGTTCTTC
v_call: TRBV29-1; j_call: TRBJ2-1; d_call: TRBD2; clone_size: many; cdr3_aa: CSVGARTSSHNEQFF; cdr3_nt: TGCAGCGTTGGGGCCCGGACTAGCTCACACAATGAGCAGTTCTTC
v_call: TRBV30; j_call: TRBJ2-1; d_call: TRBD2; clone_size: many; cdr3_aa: CAWSVVWGLASYNEQFF; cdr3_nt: TGTGCCTGGAGTGTGGTTTGGGGACTAGCCTCCTACAATGAGCAGTTCTTC
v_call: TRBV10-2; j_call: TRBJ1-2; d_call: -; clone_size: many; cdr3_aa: CASSDYGAEYGYTF; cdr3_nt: TGCGCCAGCAGTGATTACGGGGCTGAATATGGCTACACCTTC
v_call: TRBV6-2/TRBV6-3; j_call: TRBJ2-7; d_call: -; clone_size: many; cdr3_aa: CASSHGTAVYEQYF; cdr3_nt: TGTGCCAGCAGTCACGGGACGGCGGTCTACGAGCAGTACTTC
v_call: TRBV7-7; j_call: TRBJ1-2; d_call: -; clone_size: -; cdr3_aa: CASSFGQGKGYIF; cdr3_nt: TGTGCTAGCAGCTTTGGGCAGGGGAAAGGCTACATCTTC
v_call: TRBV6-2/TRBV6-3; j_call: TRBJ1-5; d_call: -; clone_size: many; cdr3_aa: CASSYTGSYNQPQHF; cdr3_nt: TGTGCCAGCAGTTACACGGGTAGTTACAATCAGCCCCAGCATTTT
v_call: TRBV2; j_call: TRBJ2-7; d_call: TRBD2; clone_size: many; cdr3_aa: CASSDVSGSYEQYF; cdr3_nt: TGTGCCAGCAGTGATGTTAGCGGGTCCTACGAGCAGTACTTC
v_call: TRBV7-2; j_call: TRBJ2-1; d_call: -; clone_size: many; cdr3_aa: CASSTGVSYNEQFF; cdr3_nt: TGTGCCAGCAGCACTGGTGTGAGTTACAATGAGCAGTTCTTC
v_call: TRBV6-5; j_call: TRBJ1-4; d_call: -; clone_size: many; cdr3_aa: CASSYSFGGEKLFF; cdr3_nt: TGTGCCAGCAGTTACTCGTTCGGGGGCGAAAAACTGTTTTTT
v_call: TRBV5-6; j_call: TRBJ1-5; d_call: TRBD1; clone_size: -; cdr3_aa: CASSSRQGRVGNQPQHF; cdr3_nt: TGTGCCAGCAGCTCCAGACAGGGAAGGGTAGGTAATCAGCCCCAGCATTTT